This T cell receptor beta chain was sequenced for a study of CD8+ T cells in alopecia areata. For the study at large: Approximately 6-11-week-old female C3H/HeJ mice were grafted with skin from spontaneously alopecic approximately 6-12-month-old C3H/HeJ graft donors.

Overall study results and limits: Sequence data from scalp samples additionally include resident alphabeta T cells of normal skin. Lesional scalp, especially alopecia totalis/universalis, showed higher clonality than normal scalp. Between patients, shared TCR sequences were less clear than in mice. This was possibly due in part to HLA diversity in the patient population.

Looked up from germline, CDR1 is FNHDT and CDR2 is SITEND (reference sequence). The V gene end was trimmed by 6 bases and the J gene end by 0 bases; junction bases not matched to a gene: 3. This CDR3 is built from 15 residues. Sequencing templates came from extracted RNA that was reverse transcribed into cDNA. Libraries were prepared by immunoSEQ multiplex PCR; TCRdb keeps only in-frame clonotypes and omits some of them. Recorded here are over 15,000 clones, none singletons. A sort of pooled cutaneous lymph node cells used CD4, CD8alpha, NKG2D, NKG2ACE and other stains. In its sample, this clone was seen a few times. What it recognizes is unknown. The germline and genes are mouse ones. The read finishes 4 residues shy of the CDR3 end, and the germline J gene is used to complete it.

This receptor was obtained from a C3H/HeJ mouse with alopecia areata. The mouse strain carries the MHC haplotype H2-k. What was sequenced was CD8+ T cells sorted from a lymph node. The chain uses TRBV19 and TRBJ2-2, with 9 bases that match TRBD2. The CDR3 bases that were read are TGTGCCAGCATCGACTGGGGGCCAAACACCGGG. Amino acids: CASIDWGPNTG. The whole CDR3 sequence reads CASIDWGPNTGQLYF.